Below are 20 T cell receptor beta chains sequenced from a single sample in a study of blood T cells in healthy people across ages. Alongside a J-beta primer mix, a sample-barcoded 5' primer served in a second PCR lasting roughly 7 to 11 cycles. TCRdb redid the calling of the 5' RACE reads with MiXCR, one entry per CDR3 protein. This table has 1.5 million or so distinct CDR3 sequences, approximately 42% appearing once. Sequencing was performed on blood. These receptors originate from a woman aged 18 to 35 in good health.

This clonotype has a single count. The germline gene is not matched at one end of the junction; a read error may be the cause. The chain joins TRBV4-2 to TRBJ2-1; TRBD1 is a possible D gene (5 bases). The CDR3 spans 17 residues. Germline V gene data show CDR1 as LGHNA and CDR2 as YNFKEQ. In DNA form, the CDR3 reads TGTGCCGGCAGCCCCACAGCTAGTAAGTTGCTTAGGGGTGAGCAGTTCTTC. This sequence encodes CAGSPTASKLLRGEQFF.

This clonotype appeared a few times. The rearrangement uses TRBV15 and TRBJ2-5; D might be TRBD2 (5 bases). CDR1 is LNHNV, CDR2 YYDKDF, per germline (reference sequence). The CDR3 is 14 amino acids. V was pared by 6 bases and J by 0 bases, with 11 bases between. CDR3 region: CATRRTGNQETQYF. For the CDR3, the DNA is TGTGCCACCAGGAGGACCGGGAACCAAGAGACCCAGTACTTC.

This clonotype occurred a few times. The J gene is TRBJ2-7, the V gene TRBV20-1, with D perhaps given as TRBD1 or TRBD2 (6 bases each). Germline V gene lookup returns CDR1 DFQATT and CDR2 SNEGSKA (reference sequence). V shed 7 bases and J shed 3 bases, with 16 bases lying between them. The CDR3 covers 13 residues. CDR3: CSVSGAAYYEQYF. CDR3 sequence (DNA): TGCAGTGTCTCGGGGGCGGCCTACTACGAGCAGTACTTC.

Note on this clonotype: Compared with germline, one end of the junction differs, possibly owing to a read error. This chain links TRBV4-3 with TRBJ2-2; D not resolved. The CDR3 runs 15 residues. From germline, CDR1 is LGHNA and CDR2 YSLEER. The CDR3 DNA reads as TGCGCCGGCAGCCAAGAAGACTGGGACACCGGGGAGCTGTTTTTT. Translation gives CAGSQEDWDTGELFF.

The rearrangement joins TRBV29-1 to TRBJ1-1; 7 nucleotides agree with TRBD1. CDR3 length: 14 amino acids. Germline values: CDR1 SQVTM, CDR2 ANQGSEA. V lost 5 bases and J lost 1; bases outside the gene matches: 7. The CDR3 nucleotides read TGCAGCGTTAACCGACAGGGAGAGAACACTGAAGCTTTCTTT. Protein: CSVNRQGENTEAFF.

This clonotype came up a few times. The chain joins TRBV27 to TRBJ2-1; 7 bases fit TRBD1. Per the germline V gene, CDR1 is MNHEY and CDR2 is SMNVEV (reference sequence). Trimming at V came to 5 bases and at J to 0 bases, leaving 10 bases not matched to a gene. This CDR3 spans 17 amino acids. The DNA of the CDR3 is TGTGCCAGCAGTACGCGAGTGAGGGACAGCTCCTACAATGAGCAGTTCTTC. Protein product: CASSTRVRDSSYNEQFF.

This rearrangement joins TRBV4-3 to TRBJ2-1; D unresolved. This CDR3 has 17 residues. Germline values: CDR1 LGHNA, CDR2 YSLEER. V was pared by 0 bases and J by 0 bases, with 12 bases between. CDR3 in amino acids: CASSQDFLEPSYNEQFF. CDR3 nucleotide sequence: TGCGCCAGCAGCCAAGATTTCCTAGAGCCCTCCTACAATGAGCAGTTCTTC.

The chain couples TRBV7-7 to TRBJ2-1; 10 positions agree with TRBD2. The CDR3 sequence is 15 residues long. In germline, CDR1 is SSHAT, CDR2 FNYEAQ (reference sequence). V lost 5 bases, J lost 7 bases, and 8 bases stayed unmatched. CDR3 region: CASSAGAGGFNEQFF. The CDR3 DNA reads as TGTGCCAGCAGCGCGGGAGCGGGAGGGTTTAATGAGCAGTTCTTC.

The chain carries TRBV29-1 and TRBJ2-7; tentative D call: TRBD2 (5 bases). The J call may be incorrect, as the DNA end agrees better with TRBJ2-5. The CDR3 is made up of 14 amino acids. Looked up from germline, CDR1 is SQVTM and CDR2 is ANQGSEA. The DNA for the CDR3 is TGCAGCGTGGCCCCAGGACTCCTTGGGGAGACCCAGTACTTC. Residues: CSVAPGLLGETQYF.

The CDR3 loop is CASSPDRGLTTNEKLFF. The CDR3 DNA follows: TGCGCCAGCAGCCCGGACAGGGGGCTGACGACTAATGAAAAACTGTTTTTT. The chain links TRBV4-3 to TRBJ1-4; 11 positions agree with TRBD1. The CDR3 is made up of 17 amino acids. Germline CDR1 is LGHNA and CDR2 is YSLEER. Trimming at V came to 4 bases and at J to 2 bases, leaving 6 bases not matched to a gene.

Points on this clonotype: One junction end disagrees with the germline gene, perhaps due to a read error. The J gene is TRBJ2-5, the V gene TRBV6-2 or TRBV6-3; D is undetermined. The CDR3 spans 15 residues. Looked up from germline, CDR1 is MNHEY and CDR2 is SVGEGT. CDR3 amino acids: CASSYAAGGQGTQYF. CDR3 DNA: TGTGCCAGCAGTTACGCCGCTGGCGGCCAAGGGACCCAGTACTTC.

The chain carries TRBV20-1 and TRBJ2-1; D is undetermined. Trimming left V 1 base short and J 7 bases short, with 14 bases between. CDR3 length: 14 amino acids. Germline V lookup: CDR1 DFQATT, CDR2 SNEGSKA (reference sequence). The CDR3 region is CSARAPATGNEQFF. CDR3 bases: TGCAGTGCTAGAGCCCCGGCCACCGGGAATGAGCAGTTCTTC.

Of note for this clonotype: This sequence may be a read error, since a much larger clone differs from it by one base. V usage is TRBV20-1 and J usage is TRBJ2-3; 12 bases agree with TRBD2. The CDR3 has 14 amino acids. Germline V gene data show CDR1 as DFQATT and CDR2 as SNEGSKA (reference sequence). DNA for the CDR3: TGCAGTGTTCCGACTAGCGGGAGTTCGGATACGCGGTATTTT. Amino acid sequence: CSVPTSGSSDTRYF.

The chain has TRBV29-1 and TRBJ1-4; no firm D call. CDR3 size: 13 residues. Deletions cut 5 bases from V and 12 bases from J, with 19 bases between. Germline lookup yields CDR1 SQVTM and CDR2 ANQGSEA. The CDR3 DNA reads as TGCAGCGTTTCTACACTACTCGGTCGGCAACTGTTTTTT. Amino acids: CSVSTLLGRQLFF.

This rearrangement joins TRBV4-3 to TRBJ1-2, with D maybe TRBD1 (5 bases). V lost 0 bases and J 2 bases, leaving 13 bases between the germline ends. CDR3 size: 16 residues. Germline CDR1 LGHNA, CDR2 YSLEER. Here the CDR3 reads CASSQDGGAVNYGYTF. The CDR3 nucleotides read TGCGCCAGCAGCCAAGATGGAGGGGCAGTGAACTATGGCTACACCTTC.

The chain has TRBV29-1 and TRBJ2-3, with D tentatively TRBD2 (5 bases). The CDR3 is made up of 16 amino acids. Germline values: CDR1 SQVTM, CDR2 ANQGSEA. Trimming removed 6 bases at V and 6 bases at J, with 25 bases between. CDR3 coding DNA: TGCAGCGTCGCAAAACCCTGGGCACTAGTGGCGGATACGCAGTATTTT. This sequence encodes CSVAKPWALVADTQYF.

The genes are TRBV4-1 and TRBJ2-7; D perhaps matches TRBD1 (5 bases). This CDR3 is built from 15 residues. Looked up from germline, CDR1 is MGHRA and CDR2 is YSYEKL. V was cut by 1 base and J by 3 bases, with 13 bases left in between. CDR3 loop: CASSQVLGHYYEQYF. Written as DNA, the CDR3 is TGCGCCAGCAGCCAAGTTCTAGGACATTACTACGAGCAGTACTTC.

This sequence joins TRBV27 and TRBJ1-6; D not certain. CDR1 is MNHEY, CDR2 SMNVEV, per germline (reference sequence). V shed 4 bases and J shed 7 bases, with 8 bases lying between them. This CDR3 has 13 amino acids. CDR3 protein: CASSSAANSPLHF. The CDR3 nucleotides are TGTGCCAGCAGTTCTGCAGCGAATTCACCCCTCCACTTT.

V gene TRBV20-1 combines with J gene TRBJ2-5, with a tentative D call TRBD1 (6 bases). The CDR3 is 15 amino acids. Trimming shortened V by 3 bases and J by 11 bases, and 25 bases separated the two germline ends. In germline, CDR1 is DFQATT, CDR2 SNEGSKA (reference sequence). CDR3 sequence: CSASGLQGGNNEQYF. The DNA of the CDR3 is TGCAGTGCTAGCGGTCTCCAAGGGGGAAACAATGAGCAGTACTTC.

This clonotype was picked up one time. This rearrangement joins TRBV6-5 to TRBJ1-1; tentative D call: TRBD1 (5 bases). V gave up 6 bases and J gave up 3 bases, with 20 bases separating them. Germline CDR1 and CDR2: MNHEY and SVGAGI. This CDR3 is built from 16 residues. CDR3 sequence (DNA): TGTGCCAGCAGCCAACGGGCGGGGACCCACGACACTGAAGCTTTCTTT. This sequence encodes CASSQRAGTHDTEAFF.